The clone carrying this T cell receptor beta chain turned up a few times. Its antigen is as yet unknown. The data are from a study of Graves' ophthalmopathy and Graves' hyperthyroidism. Broader study findings: Most thyroid clonotypes expanded beyond 0.001 frequency were also found in blood.

Scientists amplified the TCR beta CDR3 regions from RNA transcripts. The first round was an RT-PCR with HTBI primers, and the second round was a multiplex PCR. From the multiplex PCR reads, TCRdb called clonotypes with MiXCR, one entry per CDR3 protein. Of almost 750,000 distinct CDR3 sequences in the sample, 35% to 50% were seen once. Specimen: peripheral blood. This receptor was identified in an adult man with Graves' ophthalmopathy.

The CDR3 reads CSASEPGGAAQPQHF. The CDR3 DNA follows: TGCAGTGCTAGCGAGCCAGGGGGCGCCGCTCAGCCCCAGCATTTT. This chain joins TRBV20-1 and TRBJ1-5; 8 bases are a match to TRBD1. V was clipped by 3 bases and J by 6 bases; unmatched bases: 10. CDR3 length equals 15 residues. Germline-derived CDR1 and CDR2 are DFQATT and SNEGSKA (reference sequence).